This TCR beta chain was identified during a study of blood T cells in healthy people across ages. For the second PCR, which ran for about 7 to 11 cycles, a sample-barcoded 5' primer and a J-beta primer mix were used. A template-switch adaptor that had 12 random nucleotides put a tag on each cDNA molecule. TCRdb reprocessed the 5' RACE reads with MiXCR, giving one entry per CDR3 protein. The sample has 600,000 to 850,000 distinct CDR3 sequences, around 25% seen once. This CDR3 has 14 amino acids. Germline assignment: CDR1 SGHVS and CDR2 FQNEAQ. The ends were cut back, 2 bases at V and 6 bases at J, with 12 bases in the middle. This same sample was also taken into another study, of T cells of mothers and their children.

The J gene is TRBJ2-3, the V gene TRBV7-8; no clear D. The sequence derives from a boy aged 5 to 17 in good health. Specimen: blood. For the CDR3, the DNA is TGTGCCAGCAGCTTATTTGCGACTCACGATACGCAGTATTTT. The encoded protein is CASSLFATHDTQYF.